One sample yielded the 29 T cell receptor beta chains listed below, sequenced in a study of response to subunit inactivated influenza vaccine. TCRdb passed the RT-PCR reads through MiXCR, listing each CDR3 protein once. The table lists a few hundred thousand distinct CDR3 sequences, around 15% of them singletons. This specimen consisted of PBMCs from blood, obtained 12 days after vaccination. All receptors come from a man aged 50-60 years who received an inactivated influenza vaccine.

In the case of this clonotype: One end of the junction does not line up with germline, which may come from a read error. This chain joins TRBV18 and TRBJ1-1; TRBD1 might be the D (5 bases). The CDR3 length is 15 residues. From germline, CDR1 is KGHSH and CDR2 LQKENI. The CDR3 sequence is CASSPPAGTNTEAFF. In DNA form, the CDR3 reads TGTGCCAGCTCCCCACCGGCCGGGACGAACACTGAAGCTTTCTTT. Together with reference TRBV18 and TRBJ1-1, the CDR3 gives the full variable domain: NAGVMQNPRHLVRRRGQEARLRCSPMKGHSHVYWYRQLPEEGLKFMVYLQKENIIDESGMPKERFSAEFPKEGPSILRIQQVVRGDSAAYFCASSPPAGTNTEAFFGQGTRLTVV.

This clonotype was recorded many times. The chain employs TRBV5-4 and TRBJ2-1; TRBD2 aligns across 7 bases. V trimming: 3 bases; J trimming: 5 bases; junction bases outside the gene matches: 8. CDR1 and CDR2 from the germline V gene are SGHNT and YYREEE (reference sequence). There are 15 residues in the CDR3. This chain's CDR3 is CASSSLGLPDNEQFF. The CDR3 nucleotides are TGTGCCAGCAGCTCATTGGGACTACCCGACAATGAGCAGTTCTTC.

This clonotype was detected many times. V gene TRBV24-1 combines with J gene TRBJ2-6, with D hard to call. Trimming pared 5 bases from V and 0 bases from J, leaving 10 bases between. This CDR3 is 16 amino acids long. The germline gives CDR1 KGHDR, CDR2 SFDVKD. The CDR3 DNA is TGTGCCACCAGTGCCCTAAGCCGCTCTGGGGCCAACGTCCTGACTTTC. Protein product: CATSALSRSGANVLTF.

This clonotype was seen a few times. J is TRBJ2-7 and V is TRBV20-1; D is unresolved. In germline, CDR1 is DFQATT, CDR2 SNEGSKA (reference sequence). The length of the CDR3 is 12 residues. With 6 bases removed from V and 2 bases from J, the gap between germline ends came to 11 bases. Here the CDR3 DNA reads TGCAGTGCCCCATTTGGGGCCTACGAGCAGTACTTC. Its translation: CSAPFGAYEQYF.

This chain uses TRBV27 with TRBJ2-1; 8 bases are shared with TRBD2. V was pared by 0 bases and J by 4 bases, with 2 bases of the junction left unmatched. The CDR3 is 15 residues long. Germline V CDR1 and CDR2: MNHEY, SMNVEV (reference sequence). Written as DNA, the CDR3 is TGTGCCAGCAGTTTATCCCGGGAGGGATACAATGAGCAGTTCTTC. Its protein is CASSLSREGYNEQFF.

This clonotype came up a few times. The V call is TRBV7-8, the J call TRBJ2-7; D possibly corresponds to TRBD1 (5 bases). V was trimmed by 5 bases and J by 2 bases, leaving 10 bases between them. Germline V gene lookup returns CDR1 SGHVS and CDR2 FQNEAQ. This CDR3 comprises 13 residues. The CDR3 reads CASSPQDTYEQYF. The CDR3 region has the DNA TGTGCCAGCAGCCCCCAGGACACCTACGAGCAGTACTTC.

The table lists this clonotype with a few counts. The chain couples TRBV30 to TRBJ2-7; D tentatively fits TRBD1 or TRBD2 (5 bases each). CDR3 length: 17 amino acids. Deletions cut 1 base from V and 0 bases from J, with 19 bases between. Germline CDR1 is GTSNPN and CDR2 is SVGIG (reference sequence). CDR3 protein: CAWSEGLRVPFSYEQYF. The CDR3 bases are TGTGCCTGGAGTGAGGGGTTGCGGGTTCCCTTCTCCTACGAGCAGTACTTC.

This clonotype was seen ten or more times. The chain employs TRBV5-5 and TRBJ2-5; perhaps TRBD1 as D (5 bases). Trimming removed 1 base from V and 0 bases from J, with 7 bases in between. Per the germline V gene, CDR1 is SGHKS and CDR2 is YYEKEE (reference sequence). CDR3 length equals 14 residues. CDR3 sequence (DNA): TGTGCCAGCAGCTTGTCAGGGAACCAAGAGACCCAGTACTTC. Translated, it gives CASSLSGNQETQYF. Filled out from reference TRBV5-5 and TRBJ2-5, the complete variable domain reads DAGVTQSPTHLIKTRGQQVTLRCSPISGHKSVSWYQQVLGQGPQFIFQYYEKEERGRGNFPDRFSARQFPNYSSELNVNALLLGDSALYLCASSLSGNQETQYFGPGTRLLVL.

The chain couples TRBV20-1 to TRBJ2-3; 7 bases map to TRBD1. The CDR3 is 15 residues long. The trim removed 6 bases at V and 4 bases at J, leaving 13 bases unmatched. Germline V gene lookup returns CDR1 DFQATT and CDR2 SNEGSKA (reference sequence). This CDR3 reads CSAPRPGQGADTQYF. In DNA form, the CDR3 reads TGCAGTGCCCCACGGCCGGGGCAGGGGGCAGATACGCAGTATTTT.

The table lists this clonotype with a few counts. The CDR3 here is CASSLALWGEGNTIYF. Written as DNA, the CDR3 is TGCGCCAGCAGCTTGGCCCTTTGGGGGGAAGGAAACACCATATATTTT. The gene calls are TRBV5-1 and TRBJ1-3, with a weak D call TRBD1 (5 bases). The CDR3 spans 16 residues. Germline V gene data show CDR1 as SGHRS and CDR2 as YFSETQ. V was clipped by 0 bases and J by 4 bases, with 14 bases between them.

The V gene is TRBV10-3, the J gene TRBJ2-1; maybe TRBD2 (6 bases). This CDR3 contains 16 residues. V shed 2 bases and J shed 2 bases, with 13 bases lying between them. Germline V gene lookup returns CDR1 ENHRY and CDR2 SYGVKD. CDR3 DNA: TGTGCCATCAGTGAGACTACGGGGGAAGCCTACAATGAGCAGTTCTTC. It specifies CAISETTGEAYNEQFF.

J is TRBJ1-5 and V is TRBV6-7, with 7 bases lining up with TRBD1. TRBV6-7 counts as an open reading frame of uncertain function. Germline trimming cut 1 base from V and 3 bases from J; bases unmatched to any gene: 3. CDR3 length equals 15 residues. The CDR3 spells CASSYLTGSNQPQHF. The DNA for the CDR3 is TGTGCCAGCAGTTACTTGACAGGGTCCAATCAGCCCCAGCATTTT.

This clonotype was seen a few times. The chain uses TRBV6-2 or TRBV6-3 and TRBJ2-5; D tentatively reads TRBD1 or TRBD2 (6 bases each). V lost 2 bases, J lost 7 bases, and 14 bases lay in between. This CDR3 contains 14 residues. CDR1 is MNHEY, CDR2 SVGEGT, per germline. Written as DNA, the CDR3 is TGTGCCAGCAGTTACGGAGGGGGGCAGGGGACCCAGTACTTC. It is translated as CASSYGGGQGTQYF.

This clonotype was counted only a few times. The V call is TRBV4-3, the J call TRBJ1-1; the D gene is possibly TRBD1 (6 bases). There are 15 residues in the CDR3. The germline gives CDR1 LGHNA, CDR2 YSLEER. The ends were cut back, 2 bases at V and 4 bases at J, with 14 bases in the middle. CDR3 sequence (DNA): TGCGCCAGCAGCCAAAAGGGGACACCGTTCACTGAAGCTTTCTTT. Its translation: CASSQKGTPFTEAFF.

This clonotype was picked up a small number of times. The chain carries TRBV18 and TRBJ2-7, with 8 bases aligning to TRBD1. V was clipped by 2 bases and J by 6 bases; unmatched bases: 12. The germline V gene encodes CDR1 KGHSH and CDR2 LQKENI. The CDR3 runs to 16 residues. CDR3 coding DNA: TGTGCCAGCTCACCAACCGAGGGGACAGGAAATATCGAGCAGTACTTC. Encoded protein: CASSPTEGTGNIEQYF.

This clonotype was detected a few times. The rearrangement uses TRBV7-2 and TRBJ2-3, with 13 nucleotides matching TRBD2. CDR1 and CDR2 (germline): SGHTA, FQGNSA. This CDR3 comprises 17 residues. The trim removed 1 base at V and 2 bases at J, leaving 3 bases unmatched. This CDR3 reads CASSLVGLAGSTDTQYF. The CDR3 DNA reads TGTGCCAGCAGCTTAGTGGGACTAGCGGGATCCACAGATACGCAGTATTTT.

The rearrangement uses TRBV5-1 and TRBJ2-2, with D uncertain. Per germline, CDR1 SGHRS and CDR2 YFSETQ. This CDR3 contains 14 residues. V was trimmed by 6 bases and J by 6 bases, leaving 15 bases between them. The CDR3 DNA is TGCGCCAGCACCACCATCACCGGTTCCGGGGAGCTGTTTTTT. Its translation: CASTTITGSGELFF. Combining the CDR3 with reference TRBV5-1 and TRBJ2-2 gives the whole variable domain KAGVTQTPRYLIKTRGQQVTLSCSPISGHRSVSWYQQTPGQGLQFLFEYFSETQRNKGNFPGRFSGRQFSNSRSEMNVSTLELGDSALYLCASTTITGSGELFFGEGSRLTVL.

The V call is TRBV7-8, the J call TRBJ2-3; TRBD2 aligns across 9 bases. This CDR3 is 16 amino acids long. V shed 5 bases and J 2 bases; nucleotides not matched to a gene: 8. The germline gives CDR1 SGHVS, CDR2 FQNEAQ. CDR3 region: CASSLVTSGSTDTQYF. CDR3 nucleotides: TGTGCCAGCAGCCTAGTGACTAGCGGATCCACAGATACGCAGTATTTT. The full variable domain, completed using reference TRBV7-8 and TRBJ2-3, is GAGVSQSPRYKVAKRGQDVALRCDPISGHVSLFWYQQALGQGPEFLTYFQNEAQLDKSGLPSDRFFAERPEGSVSTLKIQRTQQEDSAVYLCASSLVTSGSTDTQYFGPGTRLTVL.

The chain joins TRBV20-1 to TRBJ1-1; D call uncertain. Germline assignment: CDR1 DFQATT and CDR2 SNEGSKA (reference sequence). Trimming stripped 4 bases from V and 3 bases from J, with 12 bases between. There are 13 residues in the CDR3. The CDR3 loop reads CSAKLSLDTEAFF. CDR3 DNA: TGCAGTGCTAAGTTATCGCTGGACACTGAAGCTTTCTTT.

The rearrangement joins TRBV12-3 or TRBV12-4 to TRBJ2-1, with D perhaps matching TRBD1 (5 bases). The CDR3 is 13 amino acids. The V and J ends lost 3 bases and 9 bases respectively, with 12 bases between them. The CDR3 bases are TGTGCCAGCAGTTTTGACAGAGAGATTGAGCAGTTCTTC. Its protein is CASSFDREIEQFF.

The chain has TRBV4-3 and TRBJ2-4, with D perhaps TRBD2 (6 bases). This CDR3 has 18 amino acids. Germline CDR1 is LGHNA and CDR2 is YSLEER. The V end lost 1 base, the J end lost 1 base, and 17 bases lay between the germline ends. CDR3 protein: CASSQGAGLSGAKNIQYF. The CDR3 bases are TGCGCCAGCAGCCAAGGGGCGGGGCTAAGTGGGGCCAAAAACATTCAGTACTTC.

This clonotype was found a few times. The V gene is TRBV18, the J gene TRBJ2-5, with D possibly TRBD1 on 5 matching bases. The germline V gene encodes CDR1 KGHSH and CDR2 LQKENI. This CDR3 comprises 15 residues. Trimming left V 0 bases short and J 4 bases short, with 12 bases between. CDR3 loop: CASSPPPGWGETQYF. The CDR3 DNA reads TGTGCCAGCTCACCACCCCCAGGGTGGGGAGAGACCCAGTACTTC.

The chain recombines TRBV7-2 with TRBJ1-3; D is uncertain. The CDR3 extends over 15 amino acids. CDR1 is SGHTA and CDR2 is FQGNSA in the germline V gene. The V and J ends lost 5 bases and 0 bases respectively, with 11 bases between them. The CDR3 protein is CASSPWSNSGNTIYF. CDR3 DNA: TGTGCCAGCAGCCCCTGGTCTAACTCTGGAAACACCATATATTTT.

The V gene is TRBV7-3, the J gene TRBJ2-3; a possible D gene is TRBD2 (6 bases). Germline CDR1 is SGHTA and CDR2 is FQGTGA. V was shortened by 4 bases and J by 5 bases, with 13 bases between the two germline ends. The CDR3 is made up of 14 amino acids. This chain's CDR3 is CASSSGGPEDTQYF. As DNA, the CDR3 is TGTGCCAGCAGCTCAGGAGGGCCCGAAGATACGCAGTATTTT.

The chain joins TRBV14 to TRBJ2-3; 7 bases are a match to TRBD2. Germline V gene lookup returns CDR1 SGHDN and CDR2 FVKESK. There are 14 residues in the CDR3. V shed 8 bases, J shed 2 bases, and the junction held 7 bases outside the gene matches. The CDR3 protein is CASRDTSDTDTQYF. For the CDR3, the DNA is TGTGCCAGCCGCGATACTAGCGACACAGATACGCAGTATTTT.

The chain links TRBV5-5 to TRBJ1-1, with no clear D. The V and J ends lost 1 base and 0 bases respectively, with 10 bases between them. The CDR3 is 15 residues long. Per germline, CDR1 SGHKS and CDR2 YYEKEE (reference sequence). In DNA, the CDR3 is TGTGCCAGCAGCTTGAATGTGGGGTTGAACACTGAAGCTTTCTTT. Its protein product is CASSLNVGLNTEAFF.

This clonotype was counted many times. The chain combines TRBV28 with TRBJ2-7; D assignment may be TRBD1 or TRBD2 (8 bases each). This CDR3 contains 15 residues. V was trimmed by 6 bases and J by 6 bases, leaving 21 bases between them. Per the germline V gene, CDR1 is MDHEN and CDR2 is SYDVKM. The CDR3 DNA is TGTGCCAGCAGCATCGGGGGGGGGACAGGTCCCGAGCAGTACTTC. Translated: CASSIGGGTGPEQYF.

This clonotype has only a few counts. The chain couples TRBV28 to TRBJ2-1; D uncertain. Trimming removed 3 bases from V and 2 bases from J, with 11 bases in between. In germline, CDR1 is MDHEN, CDR2 SYDVKM. The length of the CDR3 is 15 residues. CDR3 coding DNA: TGTGCCAGCAGTTTCATGGGCACTACCTACAATGAGCAGTTCTTC. It is translated as CASSFMGTTYNEQFF.

The V gene is TRBV20-1, the J gene TRBJ1-2; D may be TRBD1 (5 bases). Germline values: CDR1 DFQATT, CDR2 SNEGSKA (reference sequence). The CDR3 is made up of 14 amino acids. V lost 3 bases and J lost 4, with 15 bases in between. The CDR3 region has the DNA TGCAGTGCTAGCCCCCTGACAGAGATCTATGGCTACACCTTC. Amino acid sequence: CSASPLTEIYGYTF.